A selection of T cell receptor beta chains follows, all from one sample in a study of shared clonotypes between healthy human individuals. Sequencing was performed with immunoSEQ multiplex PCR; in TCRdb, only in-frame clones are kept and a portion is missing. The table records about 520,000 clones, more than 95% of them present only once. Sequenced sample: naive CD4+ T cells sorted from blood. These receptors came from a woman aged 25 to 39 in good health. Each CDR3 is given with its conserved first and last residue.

CDR3aa: CASSDRTRRYEQYF; j_gene: TRBJ2-7; v_gene: TRBV6-1; len: 14
CDR3aa: CASSSTGANYGYTF; j_gene: TRBJ1-2; v_gene: TRBV28; len: 14
CDR3aa: CASSREGSFQYF; j_gene: TRBJ2-4; v_gene: TRBV18; len: 12
CDR3aa: CASSYSRRFGGTQYF; j_gene: TRBJ2-5; v_gene: TRBV6-5; len: 15
CDR3aa: CASSRGMDSYNEQFF; j_gene: TRBJ2-1; v_gene: TRBV7-9; len: 15
CDR3aa: CASSHRRGGGSDQETQYF; j_gene: TRBJ2-5; v_gene: TRBV4-1; len: 18
CDR3aa: CASSTRTEYSNQPQHF; j_gene: TRBJ1-5; v_gene: TRBV19; len: 16
CDR3aa: CASSRLTSGNTGELFF; j_gene: TRBJ2-2; v_gene: TRBV18; len: 16
CDR3aa: CASSPPGGSRGNEQFF; j_gene: TRBJ2-1; v_gene: TRBV18; len: 16
CDR3aa: CASSTTGVTEAFF; j_gene: TRBJ1-1; v_gene: TRBV28; len: 13
CDR3aa: CASSNRVLETQYF; j_gene: TRBJ2-5; v_gene: TRBV7-6; len: 13
CDR3aa: CASSSRVSHTQYF; j_gene: TRBJ2-3; v_gene: TRBV6-5; len: 13
CDR3aa: CASSLGQEETQYF; j_gene: TRBJ2-5; v_gene: TRBV5-4; len: 13
CDR3aa: CASSPLGTGANTEAFF; j_gene: TRBJ1-1; v_gene: TRBV5-1; len: 16
CDR3aa: CASSAYDRGYQETQYF; j_gene: TRBJ2-5; v_gene: TRBV7-8; len: 16
CDR3aa: CASSPRLAGTGELFF; j_gene: TRBJ2-2; v_gene: TRBV11-3; len: 15
CDR3aa: CASRFTGPFSGANVLTF; j_gene: TRBJ2-6; v_gene: TRBV28; len: 17
CDR3aa: CASSLEGASRDTQYF; j_gene: TRBJ2-3; v_gene: TRBV7-9; len: 15
CDR3aa: CASSPGQGAYDTQYF; j_gene: TRBJ2-3; v_gene: TRBV4-1; len: 15
CDR3aa: CASSLGSGKRSGANVLTF; j_gene: TRBJ2-6; v_gene: TRBV7-9; len: 18
CDR3aa: CASSEVATGINEKLFF; j_gene: TRBJ1-4; v_gene: TRBV6-1; len: 16